One sample yielded the 22 T cell receptor beta chains listed below, sequenced in a study of cytomegalovirus exposure and HLA in healthy donors. 13 Jbeta primers and 60 Vbeta primers were used for the PCR. The data were produced by immunoSEQ multiplex PCR, yet TCRdb's version contains in-frame clones alone and is incomplete. This table holds some 200,000 clones, nearly 80% found once. Material: PBMCs. Source of these receptors: a man aged 18 to 30 in good health and CMV-seronegative.

The chain has TRBV5-8 and TRBJ1-5; 9 bases fit TRBD1. Per the germline V gene, CDR1 is SGHTS and CDR2 is YDEGEE. The CDR3 length is 16 residues. J gave up 1 base and V 3 bases, and 5 bases lay outside the gene matches. CDR3 DNA sequence: TGTGCCAGCAGCTCGGGACAGGGTAGGAGCAATCAGCCCCAGCATTTT. Its translation: CASSSGQGRSNQPQHF.

The chain is built from TRBV15 and TRBJ2-7; 10 nucleotides match TRBD1. The CDR3 length is 14 residues. CDR1 and CDR2 from the germline V gene are LNHNV and YYDKDF (reference sequence). J gave up 4 bases and V 3 bases, and 3 bases lay outside the gene matches. This chain's CDR3 is CATSSRDRGYEQYF. CDR3 DNA sequence: TGTGCCACCAGCAGCCGGGACAGGGGATACGAGCAGTACTTC.

The V and J genes are TRBV30 and TRBJ1-6, with 7 bases lining up with TRBD1. V lost 5 bases, J lost 2 bases, and 6 bases stayed unmatched. The CDR3 contains 15 residues. Looked up from germline, CDR1 is GTSNPN and CDR2 is SVGIG (reference sequence). The DNA of the CDR3 is TGTGCCTGGGAAGGGGGCCTGGCCTATAATTCACCCCTCCACTTT. Amino acids: CAWEGGLAYNSPLHF.

The V gene is TRBV2, the J gene TRBJ2-7; D uncertain. The CDR3 contains 12 residues. Germline assignment: CDR1 SNHLY and CDR2 FYNNEI. Trimming stripped 7 bases from V and 3 bases from J, with 10 bases between. This CDR3 reads CASTSSRYEQYF. CDR3 nucleotide sequence: TGTGCCAGCACCTCGTCCCGCTACGAGCAGTACTTC.

The V call is TRBV4-3, the J call TRBJ2-7, with D uncertain. The V gene's germline CDR1 is LGHNA and CDR2 YSLEER. The CDR3 extends over 15 amino acids. Deletions cut 0 bases from V and 0 bases from J, with 9 bases between. The CDR3 region has the DNA TGCGCCAGCAGCCAAGACCCAGGTTACTCCTACGAGCAGTACTTC. It encodes CASSQDPGYSYEQYF.

This rearrangement joins TRBV7-2 to TRBJ2-2; the D is unclear. The CDR3 totals 13 residues. Germline V CDR1 and CDR2: SGHTA, FQGNSA. V shed 8 bases and J shed 1 base, with 8 bases lying between them. The CDR3 region is CASEPGNTGELFF. CDR3 DNA sequence: TGTGCCAGCGAACCAGGGAACACCGGGGAGCTGTTTTTT.

The chain recombines TRBV19 with TRBJ2-1; the match to TRBD1 covers 9 bases. CDR1 and CDR2 from the germline V gene are LNHDA and SQIVND (reference sequence). The CDR3 runs to 13 residues. J lost 8 bases, V lost 6 bases, and 5 bases had no gene match. In DNA, the CDR3 is TGTGCCAGTAGCCAGGGACAGGGCGATGAGCAGTTCTTC. Residues: CASSQGQGDEQFF.

This clone is a singleton in its sample. This chain links TRBV6-1 with TRBJ2-3; D remains ambiguous. V was cut by 8 bases and J by 0 bases, with 12 bases left in between. The CDR3 sequence is 14 residues long. The V gene's germline CDR1 is MNHNS and CDR2 SASEGT. Written as DNA, the CDR3 is TGTGCCAGCGAGGATACCAAGAGCACAGATACGCAGTATTTT. Translation: CASEDTKSTDTQYF.

The chain links TRBV6-5 to TRBJ2-3; D is unclear. Trimming took 6 bases from V and 3 from J, leaving 13 bases between them. The length of the CDR3 is 14 residues. Germline CDR1 and CDR2: MNHEY and SVGAGI. The CDR3 loop reads CASSSELGTDTQYF. For the CDR3, the DNA is TGTGCCAGCAGCTCCGAACTCGGTACAGATACGCAGTATTTT.

The V gene is TRBV13, the J gene TRBJ1-1; TRBD1 agrees at 11 bases. Germline CDR1 PRHDT, CDR2 FYEKMQ (reference sequence). This CDR3 has 16 amino acids. After removal of 5 bases from V and 10 bases from J, the junction contained 15 bases not matched to a gene. The CDR3 loop reads CASSPGEGQGVSGAFF. CDR3 coding DNA: TGTGCCAGCAGCCCAGGCGAGGGACAGGGGGTGTCGGGAGCTTTCTTT.

The chain links TRBV11-2 to TRBJ2-5; tentative D call: TRBD1 (6 bases). V was cut by 8 bases and J by 0 bases, with 10 bases left in between. The germline V gene encodes CDR1 SGHAT and CDR2 FQNNGV. The CDR3 length is 13 residues. The DNA for the CDR3 is TGTGCCAGCGGCGGACAGAACCAAGAGACCCAGTACTTC. This codes for CASGGQNQETQYF.

The chain's CDR3 is CASSLVGSGGHTDTQYF. Written as DNA, the CDR3 is TGTGCCAGCAGCTTAGTGGGTAGCGGGGGCCACACAGATACGCAGTATTTT. The chain joins TRBV13 to TRBJ2-3, with 9 bases fitting TRBD2. V lost 1 base and J lost 2; bases outside the gene matches: 7. CDR3 length: 17 amino acids. Germline CDR1 reads PRHDT; CDR2 reads FYEKMQ (reference sequence).

V gene TRBV18 combines with J gene TRBJ1-2, with a possible D match to TRBD1 (6 bases). CDR3 length: 15 residues. Trimming removed 1 base from V and 4 bases from J, with 13 bases in between. Germline V gene sequence: CDR1 KGHSH, CDR2 LQKENI. The DNA of the CDR3 is TGTGCCAGCTCACCACAAGGGACAAAGCTCTATGGCTACACCTTC. Its protein product is CASSPQGTKLYGYTF.

Points on this clone: Germline is not matched at one junction end, which may reflect a read error. The rearrangement uses TRBV18 and TRBJ2-7, with D perhaps TRBD2 (6 bases). Per the germline V gene, CDR1 is KGHSH and CDR2 is LQKENI. The CDR3 covers 12 residues. The CDR3 is CANSEAGYEQYF. The CDR3 DNA reads TGTGCCAACTCAGAAGCGGGCTACGAGCAGTACTTC.

The chain uses TRBV7-9 and TRBJ2-1; tentative D call: TRBD1 (5 bases). V was pared by 5 bases and J by 7 bases, with 15 bases between. Looked up from germline, CDR1 is SEHNR and CDR2 is FQNEAQ (reference sequence). The CDR3 runs 14 residues. CDR3 loop: CASSHRQTLNEQFF. The DNA of the CDR3 is TGTGCCAGCAGCCATCGACAGACGCTAAATGAGCAGTTCTTC.

The J gene is TRBJ1-6, the V gene TRBV30; TRBD1 aligns across 7 bases. The V and J ends lost 4 bases and 0 bases, in that order; junction bases with no gene match: 3. This CDR3 contains 15 residues. Germline CDR1 and CDR2: GTSNPN and SVGIG (reference sequence). This CDR3 reads CAWIRDSSYNSPLHF. In nucleotides, the CDR3 is TGTGCCTGGATCCGGGACAGCTCCTATAATTCACCCCTCCACTTT.

This chain connects TRBV18 to TRBJ2-6; D ambiguous. Germline CDR1 and CDR2: KGHSH and LQKENI. V lost 0 bases and J 1 base, leaving 7 bases between the germline ends. This CDR3 has 16 residues. CDR3 loop: CASSPPSASGANVLTF. The CDR3, as DNA: TGTGCCAGCTCACCACCGTCCGCGTCTGGGGCCAACGTCCTGACTTTC.

The gene calls are TRBV27 and TRBJ2-7, with a possible D match to TRBD2 (5 bases). Trimming removed 7 bases from V and 0 bases from J, with 13 bases in between. The CDR3 is 14 residues long. CDR1 is MNHEY and CDR2 is SMNVEV in the germline V gene (reference sequence). This chain's CDR3 is CASTPRASSYEQYF. DNA of the CDR3: TGTGCCAGCACCCCGCGGGCTAGCTCCTACGAGCAGTACTTC.

V usage is TRBV5-4 and J usage is TRBJ2-3; D is ambiguous. This CDR3 is built from 13 residues. The ends were cut back, 0 bases at V and 4 bases at J, with 6 bases in the middle. The germline V gene has CDR1 SGHNT and CDR2 YYREEE (reference sequence). CDR3 residues: CASSLAVADTQYF. CDR3 nucleotide sequence: TGTGCCAGCAGCTTGGCGGTAGCAGATACGCAGTATTTT. The full variable domain, with the rest looked up from reference TRBV5-4 and TRBJ2-3, is ETGVTQSPTHLIKTRGQQVTLRCSSQSGHNTVSWYQQALGQGPQFIFQYYREEENGRGNFPPRFSGLQFPNYSSELNVNALELDDSALYLCASSLAVADTQYFGPGTRLTVL.

The chain couples TRBV6-1 to TRBJ2-5; D possibly corresponds to TRBD2 (5 bases). The V end was cut by 5 bases, the J end by 4 bases, with 11 bases between. CDR3 size: 13 residues. Germline values: CDR1 MNHNS, CDR2 SASEGT. CDR3 coding DNA: TGTGCCAGCAGTTCACGAGGGCGAGAGACCCAGTACTTC. This gives the protein CASSSRGRETQYF.

CDR3 coding DNA: TGTGCCAGCAGCGTAGCCGGACAGGGGGCTGAAGCTTTCTTT. It specifies CASSVAGQGAEAFF. The chain joins TRBV9 to TRBJ1-1; 10 bases are shared with TRBD1. From germline, CDR1 is SGDLS and CDR2 YYNGEE. CDR3 length: 14 amino acids. V lost 0 bases to trimming and J lost 6 bases; unmatched junction nucleotides: 2.

This clone was found a few times. In DNA, the CDR3 is TGCGCCAGCAGCTTTAGCGGGGGGCACACAGATACGCAGTATTTT. Translated: CASSFSGGHTDTQYF. The rearrangement uses TRBV5-1 and TRBJ2-3; the match to TRBD2 covers 10 bases. CDR1 and CDR2 from the germline V gene are SGHRS and YFSETQ. V dropped 2 bases and J dropped 2; count of bases not matched to a gene: 2. This CDR3 contains 15 residues.